What follows is one T cell receptor (beta chain) and its context. The specificity of this receptor is unknown. This record comes from a study of monozygotic twins with inflammatory bowel disease (dated by TCRdb to the late 2010s). For the wider study: The full study comprised 28 monozygotic twin pairs: nine German pairs (four IBD-concordant, five IBD-discordant) and 19 IBD-discordant Danish pairs. Disease-associated traits were sought mainly through comparisons between IBD patients and their genetically identical healthy co-twins within discordant pairs. Each individual had, on average, about 151 000 unique TCRalpha sequences and 181 000 unique TCRbeta sequences available for analysis. What the study reported, not specific to this receptor: Distinction between different T cell subtypes could not be achieved in the analysis. No single strong signal or clonotype linked to IBD turned up in the results, so the idea that one exists was not supported. Fewer clonotypes were shared with other individuals by IBD patients than by healthy twins, most markedly in patients showing signs of disease activity. Because patients received different immunosuppressive treatments, the repertoires may have picked up extra background noise and variability between individuals. No difference in repertoire similarity was observed between concordant and discordant twins, possibly owing to limited statistical power. A decrease in TCRbeta repertoire diversity, as measured by inverse Simpson index, was observed in IBD patients compared with their healthy co-twins.

The library was prepared using 5' RACE. The input for every TCR library was 3,500 to 4,000 ng of total RNA. For each sample, cDNA synthesis was carried out in eight separate reactions using SMARTScribe reverse transcriptase. During cDNA synthesis, template switching was used to introduce unique molecular identifiers that contained a 6-nucleotide sample barcode. TCRalpha and TCRbeta cDNA was amplified in two nested PCRs of 16 and 9 cycles, and bead purification was carried out after each PCR. Before amplification, the cDNA was both treated with uracil DNA-glycosylase and purified with the QIAquick PCR purification kit. The second PCR added Illumina TruSeq-compatible adapters along with sample-specific barcodes. TapeStation and Qubit were used to check library quality and concentration, and around 5.2 ng of each library went into the pool. The pooled libraries were sequenced with 2 x 100 bp reads and custom sequencing primers on an Illumina HiSeq2500 single-index Rapid Run. The published analysis was carried out like this. MiGEC version 1.2.6 was used for UMI-based consensus assembly to correct PCR and sequencing errors. V(D)J alignment, clonotype assembly and CDR3 extraction were performed with MiXCR version 2.1.1. To normalise gene usage, clonotype sharing and MAIT/NKT TCR abundance, the analysis used the top 1000, 10 000 and 20 000 clonotypes per sample. Diversity was computed as the inverse Simpson index with the vegan R package after downsampling to 27 000 UMIs. Paired Mann-Whitney U tests were applied to discordant twin pairs, and Benjamini-Hochberg correction was used for multiple testing. After reprocessing by TCRdb, each CDR3 protein sequence is one entry, and no DNA is given. The V and J calls here are based on TCRdb, not the publication. The sample table records 400,000 or so distinct CDR3 sequences. The ten most abundant clones make up roughly 2.2% of the sample.

From cysteine to phenylalanine, the CDR3 is 14 amino acids long. Only the protein sequence is given. CDR1 and CDR2 are drawn from the germline V gene (reference sequence): SEHNR, FQNEAQ. From each donor, an approximately 2.5 ml peripheral blood sample was collected into PAXgene tubes and kept at -80 degrees C. Without any T cell sorting, total RNA was extracted from whole blood using the PAXgene blood miRNA kit on an automated QIAcube. Peripheral blood from monozygotic twin pairs who were concordant or discordant for inflammatory bowel disease underwent deep TCRalpha and TCRbeta repertoire profiling using unique molecular barcoding. For every twin pair, smoking habits were documented, and each individual was categorised as a current, former or never smoker.

The TCR sequence derives from a human donor with ulcerative colitis or Crohn's disease, or a healthy co-twin of an affected twin (not recorded which). This chain is built from TRBV7-9 and TRBJ2-2; lacking DNA, the TRBD1 call made by TCRdb goes unchecked. Sequencing was done on a sample of blood. The CDR3 reads as follows: CASSEKDRGGELFF.